The T cell receptor (beta chain) described here comes from a study of T-cell memory formation after mild COVID-19. Overall study results and limits: Second-wave clones reaching peak frequency on day 37 lacked confirmed SARS-CoV-2 specificity. Some clones that responded turned up in pre-infection memory, which suggests that cross-reactive memory joined in.

V lost 6 bases and J lost 3; bases outside the gene matches: 8. The CDR3 has 15 amino acids. TCRdb ran MiXCR on the 5' RACE reads and lists one entry per CDR3 protein. The data hold some 440,000 distinct CDR3 sequences, with approximately 23% observed a single time. This clonotype was picked up a small number of times. Its antigen remains unidentified. The origin of this receptor is an adult woman who had mild COVID-19 (a few samples of this study predate the infection). Cell type and time point are not known. This rearrangement joins TRBV12-3 or TRBV12-4 to TRBJ2-7; 10 bases map to TRBD1. The sequenced sample consisted of PBMCs or a T cell subset sorted from them (not recorded which). In DNA, the CDR3 is TGTGCCAGCAGACCTACAGGACAGGGGGACTACGAGCAGTACTTC. As protein: CASRPTGQGDYEQYF.